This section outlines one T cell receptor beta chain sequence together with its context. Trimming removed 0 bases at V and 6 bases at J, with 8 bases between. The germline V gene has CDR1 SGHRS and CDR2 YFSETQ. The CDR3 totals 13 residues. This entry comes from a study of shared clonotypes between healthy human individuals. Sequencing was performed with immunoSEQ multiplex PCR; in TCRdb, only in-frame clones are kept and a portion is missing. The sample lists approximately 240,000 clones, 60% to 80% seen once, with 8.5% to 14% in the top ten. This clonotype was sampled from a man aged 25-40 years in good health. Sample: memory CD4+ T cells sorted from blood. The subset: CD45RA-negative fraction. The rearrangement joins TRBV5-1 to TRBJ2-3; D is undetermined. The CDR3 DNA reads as TGCGCCAGCAGCTTGGCCCTTCCCGATACGCAGTATTTT. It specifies CASSLALPDTQYF.